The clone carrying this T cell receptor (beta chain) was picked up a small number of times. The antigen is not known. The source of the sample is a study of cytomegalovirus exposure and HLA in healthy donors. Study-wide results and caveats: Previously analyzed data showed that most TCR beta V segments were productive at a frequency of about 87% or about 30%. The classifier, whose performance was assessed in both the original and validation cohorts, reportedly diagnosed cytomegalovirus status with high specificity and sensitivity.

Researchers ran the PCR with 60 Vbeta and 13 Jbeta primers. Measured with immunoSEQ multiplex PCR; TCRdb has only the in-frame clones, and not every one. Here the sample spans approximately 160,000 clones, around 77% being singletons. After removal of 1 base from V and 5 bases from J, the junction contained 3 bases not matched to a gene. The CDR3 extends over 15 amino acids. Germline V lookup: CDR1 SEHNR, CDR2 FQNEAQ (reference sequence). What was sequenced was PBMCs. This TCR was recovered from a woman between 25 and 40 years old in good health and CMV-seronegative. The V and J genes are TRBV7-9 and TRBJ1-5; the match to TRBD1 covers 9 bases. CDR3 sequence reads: CASSLEGQGYQPQHF. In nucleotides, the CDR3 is TGTGCCAGCAGCTTAGAGGGACAGGGATATCAGCCCCAGCATTTT.